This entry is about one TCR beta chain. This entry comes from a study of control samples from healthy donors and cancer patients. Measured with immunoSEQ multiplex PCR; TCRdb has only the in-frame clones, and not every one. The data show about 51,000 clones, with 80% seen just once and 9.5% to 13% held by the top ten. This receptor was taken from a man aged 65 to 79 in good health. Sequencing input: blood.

CDR3: CASSIDRNTEAFF. CDR3 in DNA: TGTGCCAGCAGTATTGACAGGAACACTGAAGCTTTCTTT. The V call is TRBV2, the J call TRBJ1-1, with D possibly matching TRBD1 (5 bases). The CDR3 runs 13 residues. CDR1 and CDR2 (germline): SNHLY, FYNNEI. V shed 5 bases and J shed 1 base, with 8 bases lying between them.